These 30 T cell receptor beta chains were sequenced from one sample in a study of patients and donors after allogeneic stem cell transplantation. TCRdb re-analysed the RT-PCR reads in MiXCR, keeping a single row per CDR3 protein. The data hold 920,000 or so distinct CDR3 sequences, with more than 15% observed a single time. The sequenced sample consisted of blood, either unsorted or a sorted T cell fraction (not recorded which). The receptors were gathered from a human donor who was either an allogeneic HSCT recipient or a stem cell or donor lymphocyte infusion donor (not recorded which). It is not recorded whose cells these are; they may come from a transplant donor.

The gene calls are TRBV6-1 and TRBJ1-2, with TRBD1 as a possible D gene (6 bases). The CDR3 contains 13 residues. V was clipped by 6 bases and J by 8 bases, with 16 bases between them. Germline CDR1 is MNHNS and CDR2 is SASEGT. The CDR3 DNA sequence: TGTGCCAGCAGCGCGAGGGGGGTTAGAGGCTACACCTTC. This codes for CASSARGVRGYTF.

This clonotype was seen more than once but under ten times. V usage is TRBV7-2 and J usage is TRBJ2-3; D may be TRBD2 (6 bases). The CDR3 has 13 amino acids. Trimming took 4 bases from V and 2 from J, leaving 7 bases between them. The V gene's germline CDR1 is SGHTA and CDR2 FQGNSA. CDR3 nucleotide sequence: TGTGCCAGCAGCTGGGACTTCACAGATACGCAGTATTTT. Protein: CASSWDFTDTQYF.

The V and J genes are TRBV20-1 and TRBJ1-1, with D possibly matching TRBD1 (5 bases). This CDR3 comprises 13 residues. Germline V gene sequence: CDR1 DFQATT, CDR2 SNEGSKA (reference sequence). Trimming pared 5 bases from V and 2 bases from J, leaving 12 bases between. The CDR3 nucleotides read TGCAGTGCTTCCCACGACAGAAACACTGAAGCTTTCTTT. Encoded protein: CSASHDRNTEAFF.

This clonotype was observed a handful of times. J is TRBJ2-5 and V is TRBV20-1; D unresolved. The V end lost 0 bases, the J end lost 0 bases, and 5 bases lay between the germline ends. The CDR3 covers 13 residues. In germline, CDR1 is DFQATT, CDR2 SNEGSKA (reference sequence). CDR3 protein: CSARDQYQETQYF. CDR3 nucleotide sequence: TGCAGTGCTAGAGACCAGTACCAAGAGACCCAGTACTTC.

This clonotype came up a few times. CDR3 coding DNA: TGTGCCAGCACCCCGGGGAGCTCCTACAATGAGCAGTTCTTC. Encoded protein: CASTPGSSYNEQFF. The chain is built from TRBV12-3 or TRBV12-4 and TRBJ2-1; maybe TRBD2 (5 bases). The CDR3 spans 14 residues. Trimming shortened V by 7 bases and J by 0 bases, and 10 bases separated the two germline ends.

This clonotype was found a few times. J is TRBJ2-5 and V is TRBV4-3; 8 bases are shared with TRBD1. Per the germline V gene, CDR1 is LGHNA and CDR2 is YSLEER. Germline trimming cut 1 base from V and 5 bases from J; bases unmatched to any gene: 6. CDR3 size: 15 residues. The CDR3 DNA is TGCGCCAGCAGCCAAGGGACAGGGCTAGGGGAGACCCAGTACTTC. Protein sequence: CASSQGTGLGETQYF.

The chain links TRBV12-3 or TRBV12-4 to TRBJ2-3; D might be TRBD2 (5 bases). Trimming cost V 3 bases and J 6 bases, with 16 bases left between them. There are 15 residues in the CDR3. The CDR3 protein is CASSFQLVRGDTQYF. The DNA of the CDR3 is TGTGCCAGCAGTTTTCAGCTAGTCAGAGGGGATACGCAGTATTTT.

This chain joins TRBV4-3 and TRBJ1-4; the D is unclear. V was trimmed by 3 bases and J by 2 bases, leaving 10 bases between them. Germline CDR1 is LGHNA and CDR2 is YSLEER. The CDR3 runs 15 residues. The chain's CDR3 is CASSQYIATNEKLFF. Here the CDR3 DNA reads TGCGCCAGCAGCCAGTATATCGCGACTAATGAAAAACTGTTTTTT.

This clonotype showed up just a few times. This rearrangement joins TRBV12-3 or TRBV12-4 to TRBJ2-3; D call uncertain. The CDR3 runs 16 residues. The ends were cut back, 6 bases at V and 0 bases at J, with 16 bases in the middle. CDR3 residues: CASSRLVGPSTDTQYF. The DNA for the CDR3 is TGTGCCAGCAGCCGACTCGTTGGCCCTAGCACAGATACGCAGTATTTT.

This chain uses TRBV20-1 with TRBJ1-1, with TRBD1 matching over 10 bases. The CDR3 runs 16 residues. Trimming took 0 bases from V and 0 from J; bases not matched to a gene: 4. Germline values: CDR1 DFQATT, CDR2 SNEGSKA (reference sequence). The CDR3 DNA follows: TGCAGTGCTAGAGACTGGACAGGGGGGATGAACACTGAAGCTTTCTTT. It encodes CSARDWTGGMNTEAFF.

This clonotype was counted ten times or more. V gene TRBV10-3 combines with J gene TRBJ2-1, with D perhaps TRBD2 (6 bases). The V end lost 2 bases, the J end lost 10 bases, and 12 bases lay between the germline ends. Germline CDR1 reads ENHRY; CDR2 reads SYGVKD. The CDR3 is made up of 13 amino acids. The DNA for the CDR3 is TGTGCCATCAGTGAGGGGACGGCGGGGGAGCAGTTCTTC. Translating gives CAISEGTAGEQFF.

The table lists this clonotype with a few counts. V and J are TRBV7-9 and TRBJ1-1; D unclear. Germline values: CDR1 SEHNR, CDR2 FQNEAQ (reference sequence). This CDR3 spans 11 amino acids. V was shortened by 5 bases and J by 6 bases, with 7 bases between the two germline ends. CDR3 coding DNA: TGTGCCAGCAGCCCTGACGCTGAAGCTTTCTTT. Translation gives CASSPDAEAFF.

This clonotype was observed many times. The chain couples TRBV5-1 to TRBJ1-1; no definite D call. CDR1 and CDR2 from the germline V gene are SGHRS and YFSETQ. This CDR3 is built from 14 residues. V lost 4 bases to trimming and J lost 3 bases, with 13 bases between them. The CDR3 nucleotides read TGCGCCAGCAGCCAGAGAACGCCGGACACTGAAGCTTTCTTT. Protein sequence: CASSQRTPDTEAFF.

The CDR3 nucleotides read TGTGCCAGCAGCGACGACCTAATCGGAGGGCACGAGCAGTACTTC. Encoded protein: CASSDDLIGGHEQYF. The chain is built from TRBV7-2 and TRBJ2-7, with a weak D call TRBD2 (6 bases). V lost 5 bases and J 5 bases, leaving 19 bases between the germline ends. In germline, CDR1 is SGHTA, CDR2 FQGNSA. This CDR3 is built from 15 residues.

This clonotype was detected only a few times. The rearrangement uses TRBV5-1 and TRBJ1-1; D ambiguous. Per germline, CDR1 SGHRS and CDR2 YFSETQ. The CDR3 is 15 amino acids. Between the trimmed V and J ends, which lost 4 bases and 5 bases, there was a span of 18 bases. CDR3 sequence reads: CASSPREPGGTEAFF. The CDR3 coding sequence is TGCGCCAGCAGCCCCCGGGAGCCCGGAGGAACTGAAGCTTTCTTT. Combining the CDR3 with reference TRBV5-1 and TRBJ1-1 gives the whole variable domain KAGVTQTPRYLIKTRGQQVTLSCSPISGHRSVSWYQQTPGQGLQFLFEYFSETQRNKGNFPGRFSGRQFSNSRSEMNVSTLELGDSALYLCASSPREPGGTEAFFGQGTRLTVV.

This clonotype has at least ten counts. CDR3: CASSQYANTEAFF. The CDR3 DNA sequence: TGTGCCAGCAGCCAATATGCGAACACTGAAGCTTTCTTT. This sequence joins TRBV3-1 and TRBJ1-1; D ambiguous. Trimming took 2 bases from V and 1 from J, leaving 5 bases between them. CDR3 length equals 13 residues. In germline, CDR1 is LGHDT, CDR2 YNNKEL (reference sequence).

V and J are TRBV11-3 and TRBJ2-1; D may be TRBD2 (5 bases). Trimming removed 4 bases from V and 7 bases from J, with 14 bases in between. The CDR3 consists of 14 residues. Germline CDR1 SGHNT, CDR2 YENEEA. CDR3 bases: TGTGCCAGCAGCTCTTTTGGGAGAGGGAATGAGCAGTTCTTC. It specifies CASSSFGRGNEQFF. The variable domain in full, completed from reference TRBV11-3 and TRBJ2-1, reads EAGVVQSPRYKIIEKKQPVAFWCNPISGHNTLYWYLQNLGQGPELLIRYENEEAVDDSQLPKDRFSAERLKGVDSTLKIQPAELGDSAVYLCASSSFGRGNEQFFGPGTRLTVL.

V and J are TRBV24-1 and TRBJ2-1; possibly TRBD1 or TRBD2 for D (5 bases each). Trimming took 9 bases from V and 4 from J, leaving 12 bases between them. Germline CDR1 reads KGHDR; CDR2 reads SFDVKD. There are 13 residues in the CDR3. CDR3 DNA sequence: TGTGCCACCGGGGGACCGAGGTACAATGAGCAGTTCTTC. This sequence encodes CATGGPRYNEQFF.

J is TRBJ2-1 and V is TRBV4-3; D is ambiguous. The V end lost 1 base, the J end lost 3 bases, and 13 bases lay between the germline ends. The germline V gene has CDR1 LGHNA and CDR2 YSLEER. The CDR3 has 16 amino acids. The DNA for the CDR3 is TGCGCCAGCAGCCAAGTGTCCCGTCTAGTCTACAATGAGCAGTTCTTC. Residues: CASSQVSRLVYNEQFF.

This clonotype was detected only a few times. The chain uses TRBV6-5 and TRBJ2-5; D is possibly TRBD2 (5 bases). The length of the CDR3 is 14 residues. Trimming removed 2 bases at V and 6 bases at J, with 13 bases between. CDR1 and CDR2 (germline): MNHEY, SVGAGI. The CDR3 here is CASSYKTTSQTQYF. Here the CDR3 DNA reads TGTGCCAGCAGTTACAAGACTACGAGCCAGACCCAGTACTTC.

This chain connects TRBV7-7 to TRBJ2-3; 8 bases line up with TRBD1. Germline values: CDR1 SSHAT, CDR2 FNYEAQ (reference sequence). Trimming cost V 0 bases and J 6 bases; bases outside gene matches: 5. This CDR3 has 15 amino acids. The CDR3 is CASSLAQGAGDTQYF. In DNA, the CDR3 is TGTGCCAGCAGCTTAGCCCAGGGGGCGGGGGATACGCAGTATTTT.

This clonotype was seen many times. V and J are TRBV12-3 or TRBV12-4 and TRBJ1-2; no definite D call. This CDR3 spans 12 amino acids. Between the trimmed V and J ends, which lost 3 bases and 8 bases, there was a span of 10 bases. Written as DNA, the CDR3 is TGTGCCAGCAGTTTGGGTCCCACCGGCTACACCTTC. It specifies CASSLGPTGYTF.

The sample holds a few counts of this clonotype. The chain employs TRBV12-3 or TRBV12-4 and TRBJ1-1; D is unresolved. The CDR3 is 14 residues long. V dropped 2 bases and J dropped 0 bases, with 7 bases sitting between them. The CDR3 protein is CASSLSDMNTEAFF. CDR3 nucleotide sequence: TGTGCCAGCAGTTTATCAGATATGAACACTGAAGCTTTCTTT.

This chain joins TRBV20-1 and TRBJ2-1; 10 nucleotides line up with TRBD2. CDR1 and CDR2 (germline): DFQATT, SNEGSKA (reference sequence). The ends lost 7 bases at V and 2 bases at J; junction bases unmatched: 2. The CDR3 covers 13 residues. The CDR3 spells CSVAGGTYNEQFF. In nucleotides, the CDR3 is TGCAGTGTAGCGGGAGGTACCTACAATGAGCAGTTCTTC.

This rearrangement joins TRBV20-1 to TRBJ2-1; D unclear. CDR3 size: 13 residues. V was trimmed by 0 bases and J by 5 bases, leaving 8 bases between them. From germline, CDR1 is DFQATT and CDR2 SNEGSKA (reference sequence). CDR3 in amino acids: CSARDILHNEQFF. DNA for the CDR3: TGCAGTGCTAGAGATATACTCCACAATGAGCAGTTCTTC.

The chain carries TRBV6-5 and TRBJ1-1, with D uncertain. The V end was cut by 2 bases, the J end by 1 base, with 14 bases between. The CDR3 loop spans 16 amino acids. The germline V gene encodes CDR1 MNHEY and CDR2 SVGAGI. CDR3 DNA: TGTGCCAGCAGTTACGGAGTCTGGACGGGGAACACTGAAGCTTTCTTT. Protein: CASSYGVWTGNTEAFF.

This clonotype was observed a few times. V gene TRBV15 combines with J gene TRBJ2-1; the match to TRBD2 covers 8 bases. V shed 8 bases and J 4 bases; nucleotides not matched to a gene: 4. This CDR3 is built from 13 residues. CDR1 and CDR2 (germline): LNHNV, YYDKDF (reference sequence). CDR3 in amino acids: CATRSGAYNEQFF. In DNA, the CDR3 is TGTGCCACCCGTAGCGGGGCTTACAATGAGCAGTTCTTC.

The CDR3 spells CASSLRGAGYKKGNTEAFF. The CDR3 coding sequence is TGTGCCAGCAGCTTAAGGGGGGCTGGGTATAAGAAGGGGAACACTGAAGCTTTCTTT. This rearrangement joins TRBV7-8 to TRBJ1-1, with D perhaps TRBD1 (6 bases). The CDR3 consists of 19 residues. Germline CDR1 and CDR2: SGHVS and FQNEAQ. Trimming removed 2 bases from V and 1 base from J, with 23 bases in between.

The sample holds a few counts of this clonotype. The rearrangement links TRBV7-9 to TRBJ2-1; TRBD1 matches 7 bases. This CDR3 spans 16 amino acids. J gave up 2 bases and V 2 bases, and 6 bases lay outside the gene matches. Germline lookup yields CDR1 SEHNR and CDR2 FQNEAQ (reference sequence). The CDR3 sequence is CASSLLGQPTYNEQFF. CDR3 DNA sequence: TGTGCCAGCAGCTTATTGGGACAGCCGACCTACAATGAGCAGTTCTTC.

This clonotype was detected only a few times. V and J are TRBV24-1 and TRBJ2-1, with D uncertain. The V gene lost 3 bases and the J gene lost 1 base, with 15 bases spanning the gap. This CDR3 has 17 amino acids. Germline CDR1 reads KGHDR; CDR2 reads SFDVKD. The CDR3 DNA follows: TGTGCCACCAGTGATGCCCCGAGCCAAAGATCCTACAATGAGCAGTTCTTC. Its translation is CATSDAPSQRSYNEQFF.